This passage covers 8 T cell receptor beta chains from one sample sequenced in a study of T-cell reconstitution after alpha-beta-depleted transplantation in children. Unique molecular identifiers tagged the TCRbeta library. TCRdb reprocessed the PCR reads via MiXCR and lists one record per CDR3 protein. The sample shows just over 950,000 distinct CDR3 sequences, roughly 29% of them seen only once. Sample: PBMCs, mostly from graft donor cells, taken 360 days after TCRalphabeta/CD19-depleted stem cell transplant. The receptor source for this set is a boy less than two years old who had a stem cell transplant for SCID, so the T cells may come from the graft donor.

The gene calls are TRBV5-1 and TRBJ2-3, with a possible D match to TRBD2 (5 bases). Trimming removed 0 bases at V and 2 bases at J, with 10 bases between. CDR1 SGHRS and CDR2 YFSETQ come from the germline V gene. The CDR3 is made up of 15 amino acids. The CDR3 region has the DNA TGCGCCAGCAGCTTGGGGACTTCTCCCACAGATACGCAGTATTTT. Translation gives CASSLGTSPTDTQYF. The full variable domain, its missing parts supplied by reference TRBV5-1 and TRBJ2-3, is KAGVTQTPRYLIKTRGQQVTLSCSPISGHRSVSWYQQTPGQGLQFLFEYFSETQRNKGNFPGRFSGRQFSNSRSEMNVSTLELGDSALYLCASSLGTSPTDTQYFGPGTRLTVL.

The V call is TRBV20-1, the J call TRBJ2-5, with TRBD2 identical over 9 bases. V shed 6 bases and J 0 bases; nucleotides not matched to a gene: 8. The CDR3 contains 15 residues. Germline CDR1 is DFQATT and CDR2 is SNEGSKA (reference sequence). In DNA, the CDR3 is TGCAGTGCCCTCCGGACTAGCGACTACCAAGAGACCCAGTACTTC. Its translation is CSALRTSDYQETQYF.

The chain uses TRBV7-9 and TRBJ2-5, with 7 bases aligning to TRBD1. CDR1 and CDR2 from the germline V gene are SEHNR and FQNEAQ (reference sequence). This CDR3 has 15 amino acids. V lost 1 base and J lost 2; bases outside the gene matches: 4. The CDR3 DNA follows: TGTGCCAGCAGCTTAGGGTGGGGACAGCAAGAGACCCAGTACTTC. Translated: CASSLGWGQQETQYF. The variable domain in full, with the rest retrieved from reference TRBV7-9 and TRBJ2-5, is DTGVSQNPRHKITKRGQNVTFRCDPISEHNRLYWYRQTLGQGPEFLTYFQNEAQLEKSRLLSDRFSAERPKGSFSTLEIQRTEQGDSAMYLCASSLGWGQQETQYFGPGTRLLVL.

V gene TRBV20-1 combines with J gene TRBJ2-5, with D tentatively TRBD1 or TRBD2 (5 bases each). CDR1 is DFQATT and CDR2 is SNEGSKA in the germline V gene (reference sequence). With 6 bases removed from V and 4 bases from J, the gap between germline ends came to 18 bases. This CDR3 contains 14 residues. CDR3 region: CSAPKGSVRETQYF. The CDR3 DNA sequence: TGCAGTGCGCCGAAGGGGAGCGTGAGAGAGACCCAGTACTTC.

This clonotype came up a few times. V is TRBV10-3 and J is TRBJ2-5; TRBD2 matches at 7 bases. Germline CDR1 ENHRY, CDR2 SYGVKD. The CDR3 is 18 amino acids. With V trimmed by 1 base and J by 2 bases, 13 bases remained unmatched. The CDR3 loop is CAISELGAYAGEQETQYF. CDR3 coding DNA: TGTGCCATCAGTGAGTTGGGCGCTTATGCGGGGGAACAAGAGACCCAGTACTTC.

The chain uses TRBV28 and TRBJ1-3; D is unclear. Germline CDR1 MDHEN, CDR2 SYDVKM. The CDR3 has 15 amino acids. V lost 5 bases to trimming and J lost 6 bases, with 17 bases between them. CDR3 sequence (DNA): TGTGCCAGCAGTCCGAGACCCTCCCGGTTAAACACCATATATTTT. It yields the protein CASSPRPSRLNTIYF.

The chain carries TRBV4-1 and TRBJ1-2, with a tentative D call TRBD1 (5 bases). The germline V gene has CDR1 MGHRA and CDR2 YSYEKL. The CDR3 totals 15 residues. V was trimmed by 0 bases and J by 4 bases, leaving 12 bases between them. The CDR3 spells CASSQDELGVYGYTF. In DNA form, the CDR3 reads TGCGCCAGCAGCCAAGATGAACTGGGGGTCTATGGCTACACCTTC.

The rearrangement joins TRBV12-3 or TRBV12-4 to TRBJ2-3; no clear D gene. V was clipped by 5 bases and J by 2 bases, with 17 bases between them. The CDR3 length is 16 residues. The CDR3 DNA follows: TGTGCCAGCAGTAAGGGCCCTTTCTCAGACACAGATACGCAGTATTTT. The encoded protein is CASSKGPFSDTDTQYF.